This TCR beta chain is drawn from a study of blood T cell repertoires in COVID-19. Overall study context: Samples of COVID-19 (acute and convalescent) were obtained from the United States, Italy and Spain. Sources were T cells, B-cell-depleted T cells, or PBMCs; the material itself was cDNA or gDNA.

Here immunoSEQ multiplex PCR was the method, and the copy in TCRdb shows in-frame clones only, minus some. In the table there are 110,000 to 150,000 clones, 70% to 90% of which are singletons. Germline V CDR1 and CDR2: LNHDA, SQIVND (reference sequence). V dropped 6 bases and J dropped 10; count of bases not matched to a gene: 14. The CDR3 sequence is 16 residues long. The J gene is TRBJ1-6, the V gene TRBV19; 8 bases agree with TRBD1. The source material was peripheral blood. The receptor comes from an elderly woman with acute or convalescent COVID-19. The CDR3 DNA is TGTGCCAGTAGCATCCGAGGCCGGGACAGGCTATCACCCCTCCACTTT. Protein sequence: CASSIRGRDRLSPLHF. The full variable domain, in which reference TRBV19 and TRBJ1-6 provide the parts outside the CDR3, is DGGITQSPKYLFRKEGQNVTLSCEQNLNHDAMYWYRQDPGQGLRLIYYSQIVNDFQKGDIAEGYSVSREKKESFPLTVTSAQKNPTAFYLCASSIRGRDRLSPLHFGNGTRLTVT.